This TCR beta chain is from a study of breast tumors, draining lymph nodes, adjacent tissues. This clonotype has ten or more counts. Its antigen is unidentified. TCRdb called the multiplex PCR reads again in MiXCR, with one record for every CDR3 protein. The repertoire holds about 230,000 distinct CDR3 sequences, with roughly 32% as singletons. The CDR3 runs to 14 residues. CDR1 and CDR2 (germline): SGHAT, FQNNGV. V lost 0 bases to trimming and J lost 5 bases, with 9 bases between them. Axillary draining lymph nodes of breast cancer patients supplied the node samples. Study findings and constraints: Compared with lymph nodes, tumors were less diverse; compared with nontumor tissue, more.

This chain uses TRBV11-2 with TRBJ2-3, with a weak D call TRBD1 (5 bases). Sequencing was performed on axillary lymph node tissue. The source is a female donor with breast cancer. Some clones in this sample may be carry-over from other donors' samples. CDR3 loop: CASSLDQGVDTQYF. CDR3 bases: TGTGCCAGCAGCTTAGATCAAGGGGTAGATACGCAGTATTTT.